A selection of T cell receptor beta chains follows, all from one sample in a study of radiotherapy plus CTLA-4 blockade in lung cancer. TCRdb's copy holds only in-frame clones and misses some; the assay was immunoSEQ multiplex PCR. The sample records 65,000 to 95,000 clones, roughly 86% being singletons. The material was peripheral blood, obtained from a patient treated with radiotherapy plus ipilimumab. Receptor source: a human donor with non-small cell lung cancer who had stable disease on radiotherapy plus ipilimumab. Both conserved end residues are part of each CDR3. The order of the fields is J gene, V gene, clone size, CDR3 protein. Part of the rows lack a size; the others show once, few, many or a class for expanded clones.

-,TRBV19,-,CASSHRGLAAYEQYF
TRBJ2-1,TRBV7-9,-,CASSFDGSRATRNEQFF
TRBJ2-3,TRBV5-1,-,CASSSGGYTDTQYF
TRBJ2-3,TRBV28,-,CASSSYSLTSGSGTDTQYF
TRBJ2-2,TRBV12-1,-,CASSPTSGGALSRLAGELFF
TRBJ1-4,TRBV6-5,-,CASSYSLTTNEKLFF
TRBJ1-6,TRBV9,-,CASSPYDRERFGSPLHF
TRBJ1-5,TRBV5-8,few,CASSFRTGNQPQHF
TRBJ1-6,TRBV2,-,CASSLQRPLNSPLHF
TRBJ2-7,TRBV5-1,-,CASSLGQGIEEQYF
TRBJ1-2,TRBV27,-,CASSLGQGLPNYGYTF
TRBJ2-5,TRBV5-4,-,CASSPGSAGVPETQYF
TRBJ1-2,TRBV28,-,CASSSNYGYTF
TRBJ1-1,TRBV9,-,CASGEPSENTEAFF
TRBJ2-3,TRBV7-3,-,CASSFDSGSTDTQYF
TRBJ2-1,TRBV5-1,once,CASSLDGSGSVGRIF
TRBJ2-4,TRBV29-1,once,CSVVGTKNIQYF
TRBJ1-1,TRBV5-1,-,CASSRGPGSNTEAFF
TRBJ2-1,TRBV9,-,CARCPTGDPHNEQFF
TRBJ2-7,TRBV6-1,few,CASRIGTYDGEQYF
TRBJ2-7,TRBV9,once,CASSPGTSGGLEQYF
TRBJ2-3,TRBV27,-,CASSLSNPGRTDTQYF
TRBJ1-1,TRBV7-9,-,CASSQLAGKPKEAFF
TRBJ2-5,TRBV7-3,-,CASSLSTKETQYF
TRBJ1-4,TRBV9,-,CASSATGGGGEKLFF
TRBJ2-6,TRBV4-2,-,CASSQSTSGGAGANVLTF
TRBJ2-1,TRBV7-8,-,CASSFGTEQFF
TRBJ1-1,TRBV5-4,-,CASSWGGRKNTEAFF
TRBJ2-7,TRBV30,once,CAWSASRNEQYF
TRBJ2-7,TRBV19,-,CASSMRLAGDTYEQYF
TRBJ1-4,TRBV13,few,CASSLGGAGTNEKLFF
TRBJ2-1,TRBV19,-,CASSKSGGPLFNEQFF
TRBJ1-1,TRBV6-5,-,CASSPLSTGPPEAFF
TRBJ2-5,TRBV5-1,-,CASSFRDSGETQYF
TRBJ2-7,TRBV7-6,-,CASSLGTGLRNEQYF
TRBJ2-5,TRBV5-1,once,CASSLAPPAGQETQYF
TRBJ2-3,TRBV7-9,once,CASIPYTGSTDTQYF
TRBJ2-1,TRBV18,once,CASSPTTEQFF
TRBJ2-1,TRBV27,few,CASSFMGDNEQFF
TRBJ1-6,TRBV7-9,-,CASSLALTGGGNSPLHF
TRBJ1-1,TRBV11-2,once,CASSPGTGRTEAFF
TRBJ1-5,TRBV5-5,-,CASSPKISSNQPQHF
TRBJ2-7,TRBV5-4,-,CASSTTGGPYEQYF
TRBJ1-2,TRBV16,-,CTSSRGQQGSYGYTF
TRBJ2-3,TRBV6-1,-,CASRQKGRGDTQYF
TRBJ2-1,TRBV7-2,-,CASSVNPGSSLAYNEQFF
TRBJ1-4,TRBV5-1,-,CASSLAVQGRGSEKLFF
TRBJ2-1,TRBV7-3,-,CASSFQQRTSGDNEQFF
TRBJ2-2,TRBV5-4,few,CASSLGGRRAGELFF
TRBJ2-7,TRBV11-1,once,CASSLRGGYVEQYF
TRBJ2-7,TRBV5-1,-,CASSLDPGGGRKEQYF
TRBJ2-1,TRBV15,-,CATSREGAGGGYNEQFF
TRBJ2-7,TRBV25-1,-,CASSPPISTGVGGEQYF
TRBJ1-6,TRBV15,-,CATSREGQGRSPLHF
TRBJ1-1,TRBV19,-,CASSIEVGGYAEAFF
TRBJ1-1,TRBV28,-,CASTPIGSEAFF
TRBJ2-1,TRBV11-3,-,CASSQTVRGPKAQSYNEQFF
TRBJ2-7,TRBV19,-,CASSARDSPYEQYF